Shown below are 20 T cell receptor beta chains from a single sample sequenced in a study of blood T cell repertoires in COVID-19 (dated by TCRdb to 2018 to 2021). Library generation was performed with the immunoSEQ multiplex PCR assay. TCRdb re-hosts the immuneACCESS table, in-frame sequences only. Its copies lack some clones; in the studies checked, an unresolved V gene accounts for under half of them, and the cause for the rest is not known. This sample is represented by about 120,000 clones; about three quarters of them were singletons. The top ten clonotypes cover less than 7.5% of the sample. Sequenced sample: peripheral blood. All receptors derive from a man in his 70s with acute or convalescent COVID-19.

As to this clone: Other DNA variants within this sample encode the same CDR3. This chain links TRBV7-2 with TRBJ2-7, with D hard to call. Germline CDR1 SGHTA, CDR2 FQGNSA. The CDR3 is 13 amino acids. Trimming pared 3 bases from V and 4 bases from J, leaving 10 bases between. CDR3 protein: CASSLGQFYEQYF. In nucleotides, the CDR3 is TGTGCCAGCAGCTTGGGCCAGTTTTACGAGCAGTACTTC.

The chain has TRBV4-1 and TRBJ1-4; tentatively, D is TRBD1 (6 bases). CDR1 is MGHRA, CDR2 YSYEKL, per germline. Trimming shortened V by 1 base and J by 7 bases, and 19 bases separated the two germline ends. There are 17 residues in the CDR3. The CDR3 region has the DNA TGCGCCAGCAGCCAAGCGGGGGGGCGGTCTTTCGTTGAAAAACTGTTTTTT. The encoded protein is CASSQAGGRSFVEKLFF.

This chain's CDR3 is CASSLVGTANYEQYF. Here the CDR3 DNA reads TGTGCCAGCAGCTTAGTCGGGACAGCTAACTACGAGCAGTACTTC. The chain has TRBV7-2 and TRBJ2-7; 7 nucleotides agree with TRBD1. CDR1 SGHTA and CDR2 FQGNSA come from the germline V gene. V lost 1 base, J lost 3 bases, and 6 bases stayed unmatched. CDR3 size: 15 residues.

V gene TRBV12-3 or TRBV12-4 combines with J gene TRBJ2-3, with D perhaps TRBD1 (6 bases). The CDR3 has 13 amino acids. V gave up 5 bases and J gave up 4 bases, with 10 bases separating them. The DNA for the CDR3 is TGTGCCAGCAGTAACACAGGGCCAGATACGCAGTATTTT. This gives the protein CASSNTGPDTQYF.

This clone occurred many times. The chain's CDR3 is CAWSVLGQGIYGYTF. Here the CDR3 DNA reads TGTGCCTGGAGTGTCTTGGGACAGGGGATCTATGGCTACACCTTC. The chain carries TRBV30 and TRBJ1-2, with TRBD1 matching 10 bases. The CDR3 is 15 amino acids. Germline CDR1 GTSNPN, CDR2 SVGIG (reference sequence). V was clipped by 0 bases and J by 4 bases; unmatched bases: 5.

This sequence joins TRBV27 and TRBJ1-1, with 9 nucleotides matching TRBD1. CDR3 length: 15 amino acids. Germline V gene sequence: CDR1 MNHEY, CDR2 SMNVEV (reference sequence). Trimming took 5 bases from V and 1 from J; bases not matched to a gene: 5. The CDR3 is CASSRLTGGNTEAFF. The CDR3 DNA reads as TGTGCCAGCAGTCGATTGACAGGGGGGAACACTGAAGCTTTCTTT.

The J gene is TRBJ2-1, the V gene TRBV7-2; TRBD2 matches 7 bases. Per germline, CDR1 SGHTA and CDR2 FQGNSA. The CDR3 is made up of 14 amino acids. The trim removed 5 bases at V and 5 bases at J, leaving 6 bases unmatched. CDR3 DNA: TGTGCCAGCAGCCCCTCGACTAGCCACAATGAGCAGTTCTTC. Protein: CASSPSTSHNEQFF.

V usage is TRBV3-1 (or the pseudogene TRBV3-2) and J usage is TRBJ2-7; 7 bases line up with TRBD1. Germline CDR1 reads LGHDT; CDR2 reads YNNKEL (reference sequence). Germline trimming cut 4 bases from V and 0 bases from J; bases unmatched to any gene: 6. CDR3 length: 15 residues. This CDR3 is CASSLEGTVSYEQYF. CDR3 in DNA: TGTGCCAGCAGCCTAGAAGGGACAGTCTCCTACGAGCAGTACTTC.

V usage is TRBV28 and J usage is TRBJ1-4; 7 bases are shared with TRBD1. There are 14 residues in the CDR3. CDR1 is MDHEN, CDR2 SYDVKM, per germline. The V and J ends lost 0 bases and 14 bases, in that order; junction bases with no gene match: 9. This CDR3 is CASSLWAGGQGLFF. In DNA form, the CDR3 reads TGTGCCAGCAGTTTATGGGCAGGGGGTCAGGGGCTGTTTTTT.

The DNA of the CDR3 is TGCGCCAGCAGCCCAGGGACAGTGGCGATTGAGACCCAGTACTTC. Protein: CASSPGTVAIETQYF. The chain carries TRBV5-1 and TRBJ2-5; 7 bases match TRBD1. The germline gives CDR1 SGHRS, CDR2 YFSETQ. The junction had 11 bases not matched to a gene; V was cut back by 4 bases and J by 5 bases. There are 15 residues in the CDR3.

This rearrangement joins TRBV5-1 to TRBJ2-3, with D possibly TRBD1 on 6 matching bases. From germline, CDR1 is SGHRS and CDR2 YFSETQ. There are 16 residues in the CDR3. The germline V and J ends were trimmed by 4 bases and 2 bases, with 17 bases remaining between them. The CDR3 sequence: CASSPGTGLNTDTQYF. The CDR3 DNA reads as TGCGCCAGCAGCCCGGGCACAGGGCTGAACACAGATACGCAGTATTTT. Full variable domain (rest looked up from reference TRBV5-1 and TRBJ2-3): KAGVTQTPRYLIKTRGQQVTLSCSPISGHRSVSWYQQTPGQGLQFLFEYFSETQRNKGNFPGRFSGRQFSNSRSEMNVSTLELGDSALYLCASSPGTGLNTDTQYFGPGTRLTVL.

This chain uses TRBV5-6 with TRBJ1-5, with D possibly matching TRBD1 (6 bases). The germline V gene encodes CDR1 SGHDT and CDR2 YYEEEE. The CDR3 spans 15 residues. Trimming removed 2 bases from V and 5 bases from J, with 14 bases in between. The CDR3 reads CASSFRSGVDQPQHF. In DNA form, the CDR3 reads TGTGCCAGCAGCTTTCGGTCAGGGGTCGATCAGCCCCAGCATTTT.

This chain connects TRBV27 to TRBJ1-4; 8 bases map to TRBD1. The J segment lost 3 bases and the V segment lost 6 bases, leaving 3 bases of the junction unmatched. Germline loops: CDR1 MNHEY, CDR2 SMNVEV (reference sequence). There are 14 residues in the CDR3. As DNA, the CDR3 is TGTGCCAGCAGCCAGGGGGCCCCTAATGAAAAACTGTTTTTT. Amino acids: CASSQGAPNEKLFF. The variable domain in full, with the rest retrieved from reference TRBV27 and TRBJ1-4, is EAQVTQNPRYLITVTGKKLTVTCSQNMNHEYMSWYRQDPGLGLRQIYYSMNVEVTDKGDVPEGYKVSRKEKRNFPLILESPSPNQTSLYFCASSQGAPNEKLFFGSGTQLSVL.

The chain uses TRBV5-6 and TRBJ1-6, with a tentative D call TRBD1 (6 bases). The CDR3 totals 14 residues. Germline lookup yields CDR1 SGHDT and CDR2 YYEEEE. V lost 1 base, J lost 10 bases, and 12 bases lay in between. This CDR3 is CASSLTGNSSPLHF. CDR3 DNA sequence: TGTGCCAGCAGCTTGACAGGGAATAGCTCACCCCTCCACTTT.

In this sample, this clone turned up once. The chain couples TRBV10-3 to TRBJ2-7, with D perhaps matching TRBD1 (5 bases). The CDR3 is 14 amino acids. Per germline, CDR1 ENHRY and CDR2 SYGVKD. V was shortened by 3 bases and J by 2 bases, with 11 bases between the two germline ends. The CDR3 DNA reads TGTGCCATCAGTGATGGCCAGGGCCCCTACGAGCAGTACTTC. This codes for CAISDGQGPYEQYF.

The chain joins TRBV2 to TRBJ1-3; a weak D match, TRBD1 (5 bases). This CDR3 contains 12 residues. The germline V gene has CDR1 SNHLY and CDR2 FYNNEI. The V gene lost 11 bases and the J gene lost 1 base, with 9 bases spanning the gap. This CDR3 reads CASGGSGNTIYF. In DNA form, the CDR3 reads TGTGCCTCTGGGGGGTCTGGAAACACCATATATTTT. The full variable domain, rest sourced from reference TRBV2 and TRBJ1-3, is EPEVTQTPSHQVTQMGQEVILRCVPISNHLYFYWYRQILGQKVEFLVSFYNNEISEKSEIFDDQFSVERPDGSNFTLKIRSTKLEDSAMYFCASGGSGNTIYFGEGSWLTVV.

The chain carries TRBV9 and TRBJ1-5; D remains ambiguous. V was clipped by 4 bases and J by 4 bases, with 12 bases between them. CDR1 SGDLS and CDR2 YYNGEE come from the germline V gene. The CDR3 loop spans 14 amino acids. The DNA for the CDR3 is TGTGCCAGCAGCCCTTCCGGGGAGAATCAGCCCCAGCATTTT. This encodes CASSPSGENQPQHF.

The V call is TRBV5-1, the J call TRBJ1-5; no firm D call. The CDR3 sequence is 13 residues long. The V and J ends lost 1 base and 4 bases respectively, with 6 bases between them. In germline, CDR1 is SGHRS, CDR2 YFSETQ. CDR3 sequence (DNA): TGCGCCAGCAGCTTGAACGGGAATCAGCCCCAGCATTTT. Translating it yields CASSLNGNQPQHF. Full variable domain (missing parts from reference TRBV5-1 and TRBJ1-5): KAGVTQTPRYLIKTRGQQVTLSCSPISGHRSVSWYQQTPGQGLQFLFEYFSETQRNKGNFPGRFSGRQFSNSRSEMNVSTLELGDSALYLCASSLNGNQPQHFGDGTRLSIL.

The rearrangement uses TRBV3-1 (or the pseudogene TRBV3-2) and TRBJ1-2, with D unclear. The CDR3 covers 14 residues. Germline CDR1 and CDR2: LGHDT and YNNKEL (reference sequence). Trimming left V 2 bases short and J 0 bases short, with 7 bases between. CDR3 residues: CASSQRTANYGYTF. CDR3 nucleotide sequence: TGTGCCAGCAGCCAACGAACAGCTAACTATGGCTACACCTTC.

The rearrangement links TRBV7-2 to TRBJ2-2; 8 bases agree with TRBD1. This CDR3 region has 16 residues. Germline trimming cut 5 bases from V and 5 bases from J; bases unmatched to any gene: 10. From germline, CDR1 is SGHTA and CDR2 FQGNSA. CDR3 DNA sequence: TGTGCCAGCAGCCCTGGGGGACAGGCCTCAACCGGGGAGCTGTTTTTT. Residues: CASSPGGQASTGELFF.